The 9 T cell receptor beta chains below come from one sample, sequenced in a study of beta chain features in type 1 diabetes. As every portion of the isolated RNA was reverse transcribed, the sequencing read expressed TCRB transcripts. TCRdb keeps only in-frame clones here, not all; method: immunoSEQ multiplex PCR. Found here are 300,000 or so clones, 8% of them singletons; the top ten hold around 0.45%. Material: central memory CD4+ T cells from blood. The receptors shown here come from a woman aged 18-30 years in good health.

This clone was detected only a few times. As DNA, the CDR3 is TGCGCCAGCAGCCAAGATCGGGGGGTCTCTGGAAACACCATATATTTT. It yields the protein CASSQDRGVSGNTIYF. This chain joins TRBV4-3 and TRBJ1-3; the D gene is possibly TRBD1 (5 bases). The V end was cut by 0 bases, the J end by 0 bases, with 9 bases between. Germline loops: CDR1 LGHNA, CDR2 YSLEER. The CDR3 consists of 16 residues.

This clone was detected only a few times. The CDR3 DNA reads TGTGCCAGCAGCAAGTCAGCGGGAGGGTACAATGAGCAGTTCTTC. This gives the protein CASSKSAGGYNEQFF. This chain connects TRBV11-2 to TRBJ2-1; 10 bases are a match to TRBD2. V dropped 5 bases and J dropped 4; count of bases not matched to a gene: 5. The CDR3 is 15 amino acids. CDR1 and CDR2 from the germline V gene are SGHAT and FQNNGV.

About this clone: This sample also contains other DNA sequences that code for the same CDR3. V usage is TRBV29-1 and J usage is TRBJ2-3; 9 nucleotides match TRBD2. Germline V gene sequence: CDR1 SQVTM, CDR2 ANQGSEA. This CDR3 has 12 amino acids. J was trimmed by 12 bases and V by 5 bases; bases with no gene match: 9. In nucleotides, the CDR3 is TGCAGCGTTCGCGGGAGGGCCTCTACACAGTATTTT. Protein: CSVRGRASTQYF.

This clone showed up many times. J is TRBJ2-7 and V is TRBV7-2; 9 bases match TRBD2. CDR1 is SGHTA and CDR2 is FQGNSA in the germline V gene. The CDR3 is 15 amino acids. V shed 5 bases, J shed 4 bases, and the junction held 9 bases outside the gene matches. CDR3 residues: CASSPPFSGSYEQYF. DNA for the CDR3: TGTGCCAGCAGCCCCCCGTTTAGCGGGAGTTACGAGCAGTACTTC.

This chain joins TRBV6-5 and TRBJ2-3; 12 bases are a match to TRBD2. The V gene end was trimmed by 6 bases and the J gene end by 3 bases; junction bases not matched to a gene: 4. This CDR3 has 15 residues. Per the germline V gene, CDR1 is MNHEY and CDR2 is SVGAGI. The CDR3 sequence is CASSRTSGITDTQYF. The CDR3 nucleotides are TGTGCCAGCAGCCGGACTAGCGGGATTACAGATACGCAGTATTTT.

The V gene is TRBV29-1, the J gene TRBJ2-7; D is unresolved. V was clipped by 7 bases and J by 2 bases, with 12 bases between them. The germline gives CDR1 SQVTM, CDR2 ANQGSEA. CDR3 size: 12 residues. DNA for the CDR3: TGCAGCGCTACGACTGCTACCTACGAGCAGTACTTC. It codes for CSATTATYEQYF.

The chain employs TRBV21-1 and TRBJ2-3; the D call in the table, TRBD2, was not verified against the DNA. TRBV21-1 is given as a pseudogene. The CDR3 spans 14 residues. Here the CDR3 reads CARGLAGLTDTQYF. CDR3 nucleotides: TGTGCCCGCGGACTAGCGGGCTTAACAGATACGCAGTATTTT.

This clone was picked up a small number of times. This chain uses TRBV28 with TRBJ2-7; 7 bases are shared with TRBD1. The germline CDR1 and CDR2 sequences are MDHEN and SYDVKM. CDR3 length: 15 amino acids. V lost 4 bases to trimming and J lost 3 bases; unmatched junction nucleotides: 9. The CDR3 DNA reads TGTGCCAGCAGTTCCGATCCGGGACAGATCTACGAGCAGTACTTC. It translates to CASSSDPGQIYEQYF. Together with reference TRBV28 and TRBJ2-7, the CDR3 gives the full variable domain: DVKVTQSSRYLVKRTGEKVFLECVQDMDHENMFWYRQDPGLGLRLIYFSYDVKMKEKGDIPEGYSVSREKKERFSLILESASTNQTSMYLCASSSDPGQIYEQYFGPGTRLTVT.

The chain couples TRBV2 to TRBJ2-7, with 13 positions matching TRBD2. CDR3 size: 14 residues. The V gene's germline CDR1 is SNHLY and CDR2 FYNNEI. J gave up 2 bases and V 6 bases, and 1 base lay outside the gene matches. The CDR3 loop reads CASRGTSGTYEQYF. In DNA, the CDR3 is TGTGCCAGCAGGGGGACTAGCGGGACCTACGAGCAGTACTTC.